These T cell receptor beta chains were read from a single sample in a study of OX40 agonist ivuxolimab in advanced cancers. Libraries were prepared by immunoSEQ multiplex PCR; TCRdb keeps only in-frame clonotypes and omits some of them. Of approximately 20,000 clones listed, roughly 88% are singletons. The sequenced sample was CD4+ or CD8+ T cells sorted from blood, obtained in a trial of the OX40 agonist ivuxolimab. These receptors originate from an adult with an advanced solid tumor such as melanoma, head and neck, liver or kidney cancer. The CDR3 runs from the conserved cysteine through the conserved F or W. A D gene is named only where the DNA matches it firmly. Clone size is shown for a subset of rows, as once, few, many or a class of expanded clone.

clone size: NA
J gene: TRBJ2-7
D gene: TRBD2
V gene: TRBV6-5
CDR3 protein: CASSLSGRASEQYF
CDR3 DNA: TGTGCCAGCAGTCTTAGCGGGAGGGCCAGCGAGCAGTACTTC

clone size: NA
J gene: TRBJ1-1
D gene: NA
V gene: TRBV21-1
CDR3 protein: CASRQPIRTEAFF
CDR3 DNA: TGTGCCAGCAGGCAACCAATTCGCACTGAAGCTTTCTTT

clone size: once
J gene: TRBJ2-3
D gene: NA
V gene: TRBV18
CDR3 protein: CASSPWGLDQPSTDTQYF
CDR3 DNA: TGTGCCAGCTCACCCTGGGGATTGGACCAACCTAGCACAGATACGCAGTATTTT

clone size: NA
J gene: TRBJ1-1
D gene: NA
V gene: TRBV4-2
CDR3 protein: CASSQEAIPTGNTEAFF
CDR3 DNA: TGTGCCAGCAGCCAAGAGGCCATTCCGACGGGAAACACTGAAGCTTTCTTT

clone size: NA
J gene: TRBJ2-3
D gene: TRBD2
V gene: TRBV7-9
CDR3 protein: CASSPRTSQHTQYF
CDR3 DNA: TGTGCCAGCAGCCCACGGACTAGTCAACATACGCAGTATTTT

clone size: NA
J gene: TRBJ1-5
D gene: NA
V gene: TRBV7-9
CDR3 protein: CASSLDRQPQHF
CDR3 DNA: TGTGCCAGCAGCTTAGATCGTCAGCCCCAGCATTTT

clone size: NA
J gene: TRBJ2-7
D gene: NA
V gene: TRBV6-5
CDR3 protein: CASSYSRDEQYF
CDR3 DNA: TGTGCCAGCAGTTACTCCCGTGACGAGCAGTACTTC

clone size: NA
J gene: TRBJ2-3
D gene: TRBD2
V gene: TRBV27
CDR3 protein: CASSFGTNTDTQYF
CDR3 DNA: TGTGCCAGCAGTTTCGGGACTAACACAGATACGCAGTATTTT

clone size: NA
J gene: TRBJ2-7
D gene: NA
V gene: TRBV15
CDR3 protein: CATGGTVSYEQYF
CDR3 DNA: TGTGCCACCGGGGGGACAGTCTCCTACGAGCAGTACTTC

clone size: NA
J gene: TRBJ2-5
D gene: NA
V gene: TRBV5-1
CDR3 protein: CASSYGETQYF
CDR3 DNA: TGCGCCAGCAGCTATGGAGAGACCCAGTACTTC

clone size: NA
J gene: TRBJ2-1
D gene: TRBD1
V gene: TRBV6-5
CDR3 protein: CASSYGQGSYGQFF
CDR3 DNA: TGTGCCAGCAGTTACGGACAGGGGTCATATGGGCAGTTCTTC

clone size: NA
J gene: TRBJ2-6
D gene: NA
V gene: TRBV5-1
CDR3 protein: CASSPWDTYGANVLTF
CDR3 DNA: TGCGCCAGCAGCCCCTGGGACACGTACGGGGCCAACGTCCTGACTTTC

clone size: NA
J gene: TRBJ1-1
D gene: TRBD1
V gene: TRBV11-2
CDR3 protein: CASGQGMNTEAFF
CDR3 DNA: TGTGCCAGCGGACAGGGTATGAACACTGAAGCTTTCTTT

clone size: NA
J gene: TRBJ2-2
D gene: NA
V gene: TRBV6-5
CDR3 protein: CASSYPYTGELFF
CDR3 DNA: TGTGCCAGCAGTTACCCCTACACCGGGGAGCTGTTTTTT

clone size: NA
J gene: TRBJ2-4
D gene: NA
V gene: TRBV7-2
CDR3 protein: CASTGGPNIQYF
CDR3 DNA: TGTGCCAGCACCGGGGGGCCTAACATTCAGTACTTC

clone size: NA
J gene: TRBJ1-1
D gene: TRBD1
V gene: TRBV19
CDR3 protein: CASSTGMNTEAFF
CDR3 DNA: TGTGCCAGCTCGACAGGGATGAACACTGAAGCTTTCTTT

clone size: NA
J gene: TRBJ2-7
D gene: TRBD1
V gene: TRBV29-1
CDR3 protein: CSVEGDSINEQYF
CDR3 DNA: TGCAGCGTTGAGGGGGACAGTATCAACGAGCAGTACTTC

clone size: NA
J gene: TRBJ2-1
D gene: TRBD2
V gene: TRBV15
CDR3 protein: CATSRGTSGLGEGEQFF
CDR3 DNA: TGTGCCACCAGCAGGGGTACTAGCGGGCTGGGCGAGGGTGAGCAGTTCTTC

clone size: NA
J gene: TRBJ2-1
D gene: NA
V gene: TRBV21-1
CDR3 protein: CASSKVGTISYNEQFF
CDR3 DNA: TGTGCCAGCAGCAAAGTGGGGACTATCTCCTACAATGAGCAGTTCTTC

clone size: NA
J gene: TRBJ2-7
D gene: TRBD1
V gene: TRBV28
CDR3 protein: CASSTQDRAPNEQYF
CDR3 DNA: TGTGCCAGCAGTACACAGGACAGGGCCCCTAACGAGCAGTACTTC

clone size: medium-sized
J gene: TRBJ1-5
D gene: NA
V gene: TRBV19
CDR3 protein: CASGGGGPDQPQHF
CDR3 DNA: TGTGCCAGTGGCGGTGGGGGACCCGATCAGCCCCAGCATTTT

clone size: NA
J gene: TRBJ2-7
D gene: NA
V gene: TRBV11-2
CDR3 protein: CASSLRQEFLHEQYF
CDR3 DNA: TGTGCCAGCAGCTTAAGGCAGGAGTTTCTCCACGAGCAGTACTTC

clone size: NA
J gene: TRBJ2-3
D gene: NA
V gene: TRBV29-1
CDR3 protein: CSVEGGFTDTQYF
CDR3 DNA: TGCAGCGTTGAGGGTGGATTCACAGATACGCAGTATTTT

clone size: NA
J gene: TRBJ2-7
D gene: TRBD2
V gene: TRBV4-1
CDR3 protein: CASSQGPGLSTYEQYF
CDR3 DNA: TGCGCCAGCAGCCAAGGACCGGGACTATCAACCTACGAGCAGTACTTC

clone size: few
J gene: TRBJ2-6
D gene: NA
V gene: TRBV10-1
CDR3 protein: CASSDSSGANVLTF
CDR3 DNA: TGCGCCAGCAGTGACAGTTCTGGGGCCAACGTCCTGACTTTC

clone size: NA
J gene: TRBJ1-5
D gene: NA
V gene: TRBV19
CDR3 protein: CASSATPGANQPQHF
CDR3 DNA: TGTGCCAGTAGTGCCACTCCAGGGGCGAATCAGCCCCAGCATTTT

clone size: NA
J gene: TRBJ2-7
D gene: NA
V gene: TRBV6-1
CDR3 protein: CASSLPGIDYEQYF
CDR3 DNA: TGTGCCAGCAGTCTACCCGGGATAGACTACGAGCAGTACTTC

clone size: NA
J gene: TRBJ2-2
D gene: NA
V gene: TRBV27
CDR3 protein: CASSSGHYTGELFF
CDR3 DNA: TGTGCCAGCAGTTCGGGACACTACACCGGGGAGCTGTTTTTT

clone size: NA
J gene: TRBJ1-2
D gene: TRBD1
V gene: TRBV13
CDR3 protein: CASSPTGGDYGYTF
CDR3 DNA: TGTGCCAGCAGCCCCACAGGGGGAGACTATGGCTACACCTTC

clone size: NA
J gene: TRBJ1-1
D gene: NA
V gene: TRBV7-2
CDR3 protein: CASSLEGGPEAFF
CDR3 DNA: TGTGCCAGCAGCTTAGAAGGAGGACCTGAAGCTTTCTTT

clone size: NA
J gene: TRBJ1-5
D gene: NA
V gene: TRBV4-3
CDR3 protein: CASSQEWTDTYQPQHF
CDR3 DNA: TGCGCCAGCAGCCAAGAGTGGACGGACACATATCAGCCCCAGCATTTT

clone size: NA
J gene: TRBJ2-7
D gene: NA
V gene: TRBV7-9
CDR3 protein: CASSTRGSSGEQYF
CDR3 DNA: TGTGCCAGCAGCACTAGGGGGAGTTCGGGCGAGCAGTACTTC

clone size: NA
J gene: TRBJ2-3
D gene: NA
V gene: TRBV27
CDR3 protein: CASSLSMDLLGADTQYF
CDR3 DNA: TGTGCCAGCAGTTTATCGATGGATCTCCTGGGTGCAGATACGCAGTATTTT

clone size: NA
J gene: TRBJ2-7
D gene: TRBD1
V gene: TRBV2
CDR3 protein: CASSETLTLQGSSYEQYF
CDR3 DNA: TGTGCCAGCAGTGAAACCTTGACGTTACAGGGGTCTTCCTACGAGCAGTACTTC

clone size: NA
J gene: TRBJ1-5
D gene: NA
V gene: TRBV5-1
CDR3 protein: CASSLGGESNQPQHF
CDR3 DNA: TGCGCCAGCAGCTTGGGGGGTGAAAGCAATCAGCCCCAGCATTTT

clone size: NA
J gene: TRBJ1-2
D gene: TRBD1
V gene: TRBV15
CDR3 protein: CATSRAGQGTNYGYTF
CDR3 DNA: TGTGCCACCAGCAGGGCTGGACAGGGAACCAACTATGGCTACACCTTC

clone size: NA
J gene: TRBJ2-7
D gene: NA
V gene: TRBV7-2
CDR3 protein: CASSAPDRLSYEQYF
CDR3 DNA: TGTGCCAGCAGCGCACCTGACAGGTTGTCGTACGAGCAGTACTTC

clone size: NA
J gene: TRBJ2-7
D gene: NA
V gene: TRBV11-2
CDR3 protein: CASSLVAGSSLYF
CDR3 DNA: TGTGCCAGCAGCTTAGTTGCGGGAAGCTCCCTGTACTTC

clone size: NA
J gene: TRBJ2-7
D gene: TRBD1
V gene: TRBV29-1
CDR3 protein: CSVGQAYEQYF
CDR3 DNA: TGCAGCGTGGGACAGGCCTACGAGCAGTACTTC

clone size: NA
J gene: TRBJ1-1
D gene: NA
V gene: TRBV5-8
CDR3 protein: CASSPQGQGTEAFF
CDR3 DNA: TGTGCCAGCAGCCCTCAGGGTCAGGGCACTGAAGCTTTCTTT

clone size: once
J gene: TRBJ2-5
D gene: NA
V gene: TRBV10-2
CDR3 protein: CATYLAKTQYF
CDR3 DNA: TGCGCCACTTACCTCGCGAAGACCCAGTACTTC

clone size: NA
J gene: TRBJ2-2
D gene: NA
V gene: TRBV5-6
CDR3 protein: CASSLGGGGELFF
CDR3 DNA: TGTGCCAGCAGCTTGGGGGGCGGCGGGGAGCTGTTTTTT

clone size: NA
J gene: TRBJ2-7
D gene: NA
V gene: TRBV6-5
CDR3 protein: CASSYSKPSDEQYF
CDR3 DNA: TGTGCCAGCAGTTACTCGAAACCTAGCGACGAGCAGTACTTC

clone size: NA
J gene: TRBJ1-3
D gene: NA
V gene: TRBV7-9
CDR3 protein: CATRGIGNTIYF
CDR3 DNA: TGTGCCACTAGAGGGATTGGAAACACCATATATTTT

clone size: NA
J gene: TRBJ2-7
D gene: NA
V gene: TRBV21-1
CDR3 protein: CASSNPTGTSGSRSYEQYF
CDR3 DNA: TGTGCCAGCAGCAATCCGACAGGGACTAGCGGGAGTCGTTCCTACGAGCAGTACTTC

clone size: NA
J gene: TRBJ2-7
D gene: NA
V gene: TRBV18
CDR3 protein: CASSPPGANYEQYF
CDR3 DNA: TGTGCCAGCTCACCACCGGGGGCTAACTACGAGCAGTACTTC

clone size: NA
J gene: TRBJ2-1
D gene: NA
V gene: TRBV5-1
CDR3 protein: CASSLEGDNEQFF
CDR3 DNA: TGCGCCAGCAGCTTGGAGGGTGACAATGAGCAGTTCTTC

clone size: NA
J gene: TRBJ1-1
D gene: TRBD1
V gene: TRBV11-2
CDR3 protein: CASSFLQGGTEAFF
CDR3 DNA: TGTGCCAGCAGCTTCCTACAGGGGGGCACTGAAGCTTTCTTT

clone size: NA
J gene: TRBJ2-7
D gene: TRBD1
V gene: TRBV28
CDR3 protein: CASRYTRQGIPYEQYF
CDR3 DNA: TGTGCCAGCAGGTATACCCGACAGGGAATACCCTACGAGCAGTACTTC

clone size: NA
J gene: TRBJ2-2
D gene: NA
V gene: TRBV7-2
CDR3 protein: CASRTANTGELFF
CDR3 DNA: TGTGCCAGCAGAACTGCGAACACCGGGGAGCTGTTTTTT

clone size: NA
J gene: TRBJ2-7
D gene: TRBD2
V gene: TRBV11-3
CDR3 protein: CASSSAGGYEQYF
CDR3 DNA: TGTGCCAGCAGCTCCGCGGGAGGCTACGAGCAGTACTTC